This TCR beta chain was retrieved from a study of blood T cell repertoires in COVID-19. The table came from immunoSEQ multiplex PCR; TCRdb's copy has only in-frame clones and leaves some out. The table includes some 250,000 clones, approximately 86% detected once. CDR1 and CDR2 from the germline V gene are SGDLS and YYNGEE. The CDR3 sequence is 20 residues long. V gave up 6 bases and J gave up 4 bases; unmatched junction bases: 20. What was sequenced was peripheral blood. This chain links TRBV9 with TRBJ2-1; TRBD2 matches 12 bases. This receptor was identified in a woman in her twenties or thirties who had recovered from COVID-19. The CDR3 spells CASKHVRSPTSGGSYNEQFF. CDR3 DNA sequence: TGTGCCAGCAAGCACGTACGGTCCCCGACTAGCGGGGGATCATACAATGAGCAGTTCTTC.